These 21 T cell receptor beta chains were all obtained from the same sample, sequenced in a study of T cell responses to AZD1222 COVID-19 vaccine. TCRdb keeps only in-frame clones here, not all; method: immunoSEQ multiplex PCR. The sample records approximately 120,000 clones, about 88% being singletons. The material was peripheral blood, obtained on day 0 of AZD1222 vaccination. These receptor sequences come from an adult in good health.

The chain links TRBV18 to TRBJ1-2, with a possible D match to TRBD1 (6 bases). This CDR3 is built from 15 residues. Germline-derived CDR1 and CDR2 are KGHSH and LQKENI. V lost 2 bases and J lost 7, with 17 bases in between. Written as DNA, the CDR3 is TGTGCCAGCTCACCAAACAGGGAAATTAGTAGTGGCTACACCTTC. It specifies CASSPNREISSGYTF.

This clone was counted between two and nine times. CDR3 protein: CATVGTTTGNTIYF. The CDR3 DNA reads TGTGCCACGGTCGGGACAACGACTGGAAACACCATATATTTT. This chain uses TRBV6-5 with TRBJ1-3; D possibly corresponds to TRBD1 (6 bases). This CDR3 region has 14 residues. Germline CDR1 MNHEY, CDR2 SVGAGI. Trimming removed 10 bases from V and 2 bases from J, with 15 bases in between.

J is TRBJ1-2 and V is TRBV20-1; D call uncertain. The CDR3 covers 13 residues. With 3 bases removed from V and 4 bases from J, the gap between germline ends came to 12 bases. Germline V lookup: CDR1 DFQATT, CDR2 SNEGSKA (reference sequence). In DNA form, the CDR3 reads TGCAGTGCTAGTCCGCAGGCCTCCTATGGCTACACCTTC. As protein: CSASPQASYGYTF.

This clone was seen just once. The chain employs TRBV5-1 and TRBJ1-2; D not certain. Between the trimmed V and J ends, which lost 0 bases and 3 bases, there was a span of 12 bases. The CDR3 is 15 amino acids. Germline V CDR1 and CDR2: SGHRS, YFSETQ. In DNA form, the CDR3 reads TGCGCCAGCAGCTTGGCCTGGGGTGGCGACTATGGCTACACCTTC. Amino acids: CASSLAWGGDYGYTF.

This clone was seen a handful of times. The genes are TRBV13 and TRBJ2-2; 8 bases fit TRBD2. CDR1 and CDR2 from the germline V gene are PRHDT and FYEKMQ (reference sequence). After removal of 1 base from V and 4 bases from J, the junction contained 5 bases not matched to a gene. CDR3 length: 16 residues. The CDR3 is CASSLAGGRTTGELFF. The CDR3 DNA reads TGTGCCAGCAGCTTAGCGGGAGGGCGTACCACCGGGGAGCTGTTTTTT.

The chain joins TRBV13 to TRBJ2-1, with 7 bases matching TRBD1. Germline CDR1 reads PRHDT; CDR2 reads FYEKMQ (reference sequence). CDR3 size: 19 residues. The V gene end was trimmed by 0 bases and the J gene end by 0 bases; junction bases not matched to a gene: 11. CDR3 bases: TGTGCCAGCAGCTTAGGACAGGGGAAACTACTCAGCTCCTACAATGAGCAGTTCTTC. It translates to CASSLGQGKLLSSYNEQFF.

V usage is TRBV5-1 and J usage is TRBJ1-2; no clear D gene. V was shortened by 0 bases and J by 6 bases, with 12 bases between the two germline ends. The germline V gene has CDR1 SGHRS and CDR2 YFSETQ. CDR3 length equals 14 residues. DNA for the CDR3: TGCGCCAGCAGCTTGGCCGGAGAAACCGATGGCTACACCTTC. Protein sequence: CASSLAGETDGYTF.

The chain combines TRBV28 with TRBJ1-1, with TRBD1 matching over 7 bases. Trimming removed 8 bases from V and 1 base from J; junction bases left unmatched: 7. Germline V gives CDR1 MDHEN, CDR2 SYDVKM. The CDR3 has 14 residues. In nucleotides, the CDR3 is TGTGCCAGCGGCCCACAGGGGCCGAACACTGAAGCTTTCTTT. It is translated as CASGPQGPNTEAFF.

V and J are TRBV14 and TRBJ2-5, with 10 bases matching TRBD2. The CDR3 sequence is 19 residues long. Germline V gene lookup returns CDR1 SGHDN and CDR2 FVKESK. V shed 4 bases, J shed 5 bases, and the junction held 19 bases outside the gene matches. The CDR3 is CASSPGFVASGGFVETQYF. DNA of the CDR3: TGTGCCAGCAGCCCCGGTTTCGTTGCTAGCGGGGGATTTGTGGAGACCCAGTACTTC.

The J gene is TRBJ2-1, the V gene TRBV7-2; 11 nucleotides match TRBD2. The CDR3 has 16 amino acids. After removal of 2 bases from V and 8 bases from J, the junction contained 8 bases not matched to a gene. In germline, CDR1 is SGHTA, CDR2 FQGNSA. The CDR3 nucleotides read TGTGCCAGCAGCTTATTAGCGGGAGGGCCGGGCGATGAGCAGTTCTTC. As protein: CASSLLAGGPGDEQFF.

This clone was seen a single time. The chain uses TRBV7-9 and TRBJ1-5; 7 bases are a match to TRBD1. Germline V gives CDR1 SEHNR, CDR2 FQNEAQ (reference sequence). CDR3 size: 14 residues. Trimming cost V 4 bases and J 5 bases; bases outside gene matches: 5. The CDR3 region is CASSSSGGDQPQHF. For the CDR3, the DNA is TGTGCCAGCAGCTCGTCAGGGGGGGATCAGCCCCAGCATTTT.

The chain couples TRBV5-5 to TRBJ2-7; tentatively, D is TRBD1 or TRBD2 (5 bases each). The germline CDR1 and CDR2 sequences are SGHKS and YYEKEE (reference sequence). The ends were cut back, 0 bases at V and 4 bases at J, with 8 bases in the middle. The CDR3 has 13 amino acids. In DNA, the CDR3 is TGTGCCAGCAGCTTGGAATGGGGGTACGAGCAGTACTTC. Its translation is CASSLEWGYEQYF.

V usage is TRBV5-4 and J usage is TRBJ2-1; D gene unclear. Trimming took 1 base from V and 0 from J, leaving 11 bases between them. The CDR3 loop spans 16 amino acids. Germline V gene sequence: CDR1 SGHNT, CDR2 YYREEE (reference sequence). The CDR3 sequence is CASSLPFGSSYNEQFF. In nucleotides, the CDR3 is TGTGCCAGCAGCTTGCCGTTCGGTAGCTCCTACAATGAGCAGTTCTTC. The complete variable domain, with remaining parts taken from reference TRBV5-4 and TRBJ2-1, reads ETGVTQSPTHLIKTRGQQVTLRCSSQSGHNTVSWYQQALGQGPQFIFQYYREEENGRGNFPPRFSGLQFPNYSSELNVNALELDDSALYLCASSLPFGSSYNEQFFGPGTRLTVL.

The chain links TRBV5-1 to TRBJ2-1, with a weak D call TRBD2 (5 bases). The germline V gene has CDR1 SGHRS and CDR2 YFSETQ. CDR3 length: 15 amino acids. V gave up 6 bases and J gave up 0 bases, with 13 bases separating them. Here the CDR3 DNA reads TGCGCCAGCACCCACGATGGGAGCTCCTACAATGAGCAGTTCTTC. Translating gives CASTHDGSSYNEQFF.

Comment on this clone: Other DNA sequences in the same sample also yield this CDR3. V is TRBV3-1 (or the pseudogene TRBV3-2) and J is TRBJ2-1; D gene unclear. Trimming took off 0 bases at V and 3 bases at J, with 9 bases between the two ends. CDR1 is LGHDT and CDR2 is YNNKEL in the germline V gene (reference sequence). The CDR3 loop spans 15 amino acids. The CDR3 region has the DNA TGTGCCAGCAGCCAAGATAGTGGTAGCTACAATGAGCAGTTCTTC. Its protein product is CASSQDSGSYNEQFF.

V usage is TRBV2 and J usage is TRBJ1-4; 7 bases are shared with TRBD1. This CDR3 contains 17 residues. J lost 0 bases, V lost 6 bases, and 10 bases had no gene match. Germline V gene lookup returns CDR1 SNHLY and CDR2 FYNNEI. CDR3 DNA: TGTGCCAGCAGGGACGACAGGGAGAGCTCAACTAATGAAAAACTGTTTTTT. Translating it yields CASRDDRESSTNEKLFF.

This clone was detected a few times. The CDR3 coding sequence is TGTGCCAGCAGCTTCCTACAGGGGGGCAATCAGCCCCAGCATTTT. It yields the protein CASSFLQGGNQPQHF. The chain couples TRBV5-6 to TRBJ1-5; 8 bases agree with TRBD1. The CDR3 is 15 amino acids. The junction had 3 bases not matched to a gene; V was cut back by 2 bases and J by 2 bases. CDR1 is SGHDT and CDR2 is YYEEEE in the germline V gene.

The chain couples TRBV6-1 to TRBJ2-7; D unclear. Germline-derived CDR1 and CDR2 are MNHNS and SASEGT. V lost 1 base to trimming and J lost 6 bases, with 4 bases between them. This CDR3 is built from 11 residues. The CDR3 spells CASSEVGEQYF. CDR3 coding DNA: TGTGCCAGCAGTGAAGTCGGCGAGCAGTACTTC.

The CDR3 nucleotides are TGTGCCAGCAGCTTAGTTGGGTCTCGCGTATACGAGCAGTACTTC. Its protein is CASSLVGSRVYEQYF. J is TRBJ2-7 and V is TRBV7-9; D unclear. This CDR3 spans 15 amino acids. Trimming cost V 1 base and J 4 bases, with 14 bases left between them. CDR1 and CDR2 (germline): SEHNR, FQNEAQ (reference sequence). The entire variable domain, with the rest obtained from reference TRBV7-9 and TRBJ2-7, is as follows: DTGVSQNPRHKITKRGQNVTFRCDPISEHNRLYWYRQTLGQGPEFLTYFQNEAQLEKSRLLSDRFSAERPKGSFSTLEIQRTEQGDSAMYLCASSLVGSRVYEQYFGPGTRLTVT.

The chain employs TRBV6-5 and TRBJ2-2; D is possibly TRBD1 (6 bases). CDR3 length: 14 residues. From germline, CDR1 is MNHEY and CDR2 SVGAGI. Trimming left V 6 bases short and J 2 bases short, with 10 bases between. The DNA of the CDR3 is TGTGCCAGCAGCTACAGGGAAAACACCGGGGAGCTGTTTTTT. It codes for CASSYRENTGELFF.

CDR3 protein: CASSLLGTETQYF. The CDR3 DNA reads as TGTGCCAGCAGTTTACTGGGGACGGAGACCCAGTACTTC. This chain connects TRBV12-3 or TRBV12-4 to TRBJ2-5; D is perhaps TRBD1 or TRBD2 (5 bases each). The V end lost 2 bases, the J end lost 5 bases, and 9 bases lay between the germline ends. The CDR3 spans 13 residues.